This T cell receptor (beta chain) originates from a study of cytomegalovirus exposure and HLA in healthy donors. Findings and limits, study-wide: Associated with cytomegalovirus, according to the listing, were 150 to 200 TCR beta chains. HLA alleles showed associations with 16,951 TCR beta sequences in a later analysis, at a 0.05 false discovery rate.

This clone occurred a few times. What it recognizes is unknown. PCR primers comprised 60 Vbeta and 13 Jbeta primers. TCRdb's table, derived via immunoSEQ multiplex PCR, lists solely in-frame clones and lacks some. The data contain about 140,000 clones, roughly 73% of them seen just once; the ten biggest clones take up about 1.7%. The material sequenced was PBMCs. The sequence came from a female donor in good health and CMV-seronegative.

The CDR3 sequence: CASSLQGARGYTF. Written as DNA, the CDR3 is TGTGCCAGCAGCTTACAGGGGGCTCGTGGCTACACCTTC. The chain uses TRBV11-2 and TRBJ1-2, with TRBD1 matching over 8 bases. Losses at the gene ends were 2 bases for V and 7 bases for J; bases not matched to a gene: 3. There are 13 residues in the CDR3. Germline assignment: CDR1 SGHAT and CDR2 FQNNGV.